This TCR beta chain was obtained from a study of T-cell memory formation after mild COVID-19. As for the study in general: Most TCR clusters belonged to a single donor.

This CDR3 contains 17 residues. Germline V lookup: CDR1 SGHAT, CDR2 FQNNGV. V gave up 0 bases and J gave up 1 base; unmatched junction bases: 7. Remarks on this clonotype: What it binds is not known.

Amplification by 5'RACE using constant-segment primers produced TCR alpha and TCR beta cDNA libraries that carried sample barcodes and UMIs. TCRdb passed the 5' RACE reads through MiXCR, listing each CDR3 protein once. The table records about 280,000 distinct CDR3 sequences, approximately 8.4% of them present only once. Study outcomes and limitations: Cross-reactive memory appears to have joined, as suggested by some responding clones showing up in pre-infection memory.

This chain links TRBV11-2 with TRBJ2-5; 8 bases are a match to TRBD2. This clonotype was sampled from a man younger than 35 who had mild COVID-19 (a few samples of this study predate the infection). Cell type and time point are not known. Sequencing used PBMCs or a T cell subset sorted from them (not recorded which). The CDR3 is CASSLDREGFIQETQYF. In DNA, the CDR3 is TGTGCCAGCAGCTTAGATCGGGAGGGGTTTATCCAAGAGACCCAGTACTTC.